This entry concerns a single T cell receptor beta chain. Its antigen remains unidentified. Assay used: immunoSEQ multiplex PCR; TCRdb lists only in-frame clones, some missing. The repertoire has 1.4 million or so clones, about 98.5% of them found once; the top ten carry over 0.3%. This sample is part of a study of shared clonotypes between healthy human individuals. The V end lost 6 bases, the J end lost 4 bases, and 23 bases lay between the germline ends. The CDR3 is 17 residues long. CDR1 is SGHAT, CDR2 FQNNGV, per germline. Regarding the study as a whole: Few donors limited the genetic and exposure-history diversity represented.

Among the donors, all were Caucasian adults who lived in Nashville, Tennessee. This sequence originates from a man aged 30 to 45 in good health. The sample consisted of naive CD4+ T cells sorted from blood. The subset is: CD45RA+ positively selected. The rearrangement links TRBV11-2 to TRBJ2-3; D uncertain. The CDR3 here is CASRSLILHLAPDTQYF. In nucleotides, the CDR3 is TGTGCCAGCAGATCCCTAATACTCCATTTGGCACCAGATACGCAGTATTTT.